Described below is a single T cell receptor beta chain sequence and its context. Antigen specificity is unknown. These data come from a study of PD-L1 blockade in urothelial cancer. About the research overall: Patients had received 0 to 3 prior chemotherapy regimens. When blood samples were assessed, the median T cell count was approximately 140,000.

Per the germline V gene, CDR1 is SGHDT and CDR2 is YYEEEE. The CDR3 is made up of 14 amino acids. V gave up 0 bases and J gave up 4 bases; unmatched junction bases: 3. Time point of the sample: pretreatment peripheral blood. Only in-frame clones appear in the TCRdb table, and some are missing; sequencing was by immunoSEQ multiplex PCR. The sample comprises tens of thousands of clones, about 90% of which are singletons, and approximately 1.5% rests with the top ten. Study-level findings and limits: Tumor-associated TCR clones expanded more in blood at 3 weeks in patients with durable benefit.

The receptor was isolated from a man between 60 and 70 years old with urothelial cancer. This chain connects TRBV5-6 to TRBJ1-2; TRBD1 aligns across 7 bases. The sample in question was PBMCs, obtained around atezolizumab (anti-PD-L1) treatment. CDR3 DNA sequence: TGTGCCAGCAGCTTGGGGGACAGCTCCTATGGCTACACCTTC. This translates into CASSLGDSSYGYTF. The full variable domain, rest sourced from reference TRBV5-6 and TRBJ1-2, is DAGVTQSPTHLIKTRGQQVTLRCSPKSGHDTVSWYQQALGQGPQFIFQYYEEEERQRGNFPDRFSGHQFPNYSSELNVNALLLGDSALYLCASSLGDSSYGYTFGSGTRLTVV.